This T cell receptor (beta chain) comes out of a study of CD8 T cells in ankylosing spondylitis. Findings and limits, study-wide: One TCR beta motif, made up of several highly homologous variants, appeared characteristic of ankylosing spondylitis blood. The authors found the disease-linked clones to be CD8+ and relatively rare in peripheral blood.

Concerning this clonotype itself: As yet, its antigen is unknown.

MiXCR was run by TCRdb on the 5' RACE reads, yielding one entry per CDR3 protein. In the table there are a few hundred thousand distinct CDR3 sequences, approximately 20% of which are singletons. Per germline, CDR1 MRHNA and CDR2 SNTAGT. The CDR3 is made up of 14 amino acids. Trimming took off 7 bases at V and 4 bases at J, with 13 bases between the two ends. The chain links TRBV6-4 to TRBJ2-2; possible D gene TRBD2, 5 bases. The sequence derives from a male donor with ankylosing spondylitis or in good health (not recorded which). Sequenced: blood, either unsorted or a sorted T cell fraction (not recorded which). CDR3 loop: CASTPGSSTGELFF. The CDR3 DNA sequence: TGTGCCAGCACACCGGGGTCAAGCACCGGGGAGCTGTTTTTT.